The TCR beta chain under discussion was sequenced for a study of cytomegalovirus exposure and HLA in healthy donors. Findings and limits, study-wide: The study labeled approximately 150 TCR beta chains cytomegalovirus-associated. TCR beta chains associated with HLA were, in a later analysis, more clonally expanded than equally common others. Analysis was carried out at a later point, and it linked a missense DCLRE1C variant to TCR beta V- and J-gene trimming.

The CDR3 loop spans 17 amino acids. CDR1 is SGHTA and CDR2 is FQGNSA in the germline V gene. Trimming shortened V by 5 bases and J by 0 bases, and 17 bases separated the two germline ends. It was with 60 Vbeta and 13 Jbeta primers that the PCR ran. The repertoire was sequenced with immunoSEQ multiplex PCR; TCRdb's copy has only in-frame clones and lacks some. In the table there are 95,000 to 150,000 clones, approximately 80% of which are singletons. Worth noting for this clone: What it binds is not known.

This receptor was taken from a man between 50 and 59 years old in good health and CMV-seronegative. The source material was PBMCs. The J gene is TRBJ1-3, the V gene TRBV7-2, with D possibly matching TRBD1 (6 bases). DNA of the CDR3: TGTGCCAGCAGCCCCCAAAGGGGGGGGATCTCTGGAAACACCATATATTTT. This encodes CASSPQRGGISGNTIYF.